This T cell receptor (beta chain) is drawn from a study of blood T cell repertoires in COVID-19. Study summary: Collection of acute and convalescent COVID-19 samples took place in the United States, Italy and Spain.

Profiling relied on immunoSEQ multiplex PCR, and the TCRdb table lists in-frame clones only, not all of them. The sample includes around 200,000 clones, approximately 87% of them seen just once. V was pared by 3 bases and J by 8 bases, with 16 bases between. Germline V gives CDR1 SGHVS, CDR2 FQNEAQ. The CDR3 extends over 15 amino acids. Sequenced sample: peripheral blood. The TCR sequence derives from a man aged 55 to 70 who had recovered from COVID-19. The rearrangement links TRBV7-8 to TRBJ1-4; D is unresolved. The CDR3 protein is CASSFPGSGQEKLFF. The DNA for the CDR3 is TGTGCCAGCAGCTTCCCGGGATCGGGTCAAGAAAAACTGTTTTTT.